The 16 T cell receptor beta chains listed next were all sequenced from one sample in a study of T cell responses to AZD1222 COVID-19 vaccine. This table comes from immunoSEQ multiplex PCR, and its TCRdb copy is limited to in-frame clones, with some not included. Counted here are about 110,000 clones, 89% occurring once; the ten biggest clones make up around 3.3%. The sequencing used peripheral blood, collected on day 0 of MenACWY control vaccination. Source of these receptors: an adult in good health.

The rearrangement links TRBV9 to TRBJ2-2, with D uncertain. The V end lost 4 bases, the J end lost 8 bases, and 6 bases lay between the germline ends. The CDR3 has 11 residues. Germline-derived CDR1 and CDR2 are SGDLS and YYNGEE. CDR3 sequence reads: CASSHPGELFF. The DNA of the CDR3 is TGTGCCAGCAGCCACCCTGGGGAGCTGTTTTTT.

The chain joins TRBV11-1 to TRBJ2-7; no clear D. Trimming took off 1 base at V and 4 bases at J, with 8 bases between the two ends. There are 13 residues in the CDR3. Germline assignment: CDR1 SGHAT and CDR2 FQDESV (reference sequence). The CDR3 DNA reads TGTGCCAGCAGCTTAGGGGCTGCTTACGAGCAGTACTTC. Translation gives CASSLGAAYEQYF.

The chain links TRBV30 to TRBJ2-2, with D uncertain. This CDR3 has 14 residues. V lost 0 bases, J lost 1 base, and 6 bases lay in between. Germline V gives CDR1 GTSNPN, CDR2 SVGIG (reference sequence). CDR3 loop: CAWSVNRNTGELFF. CDR3 DNA: TGTGCCTGGAGTGTCAACAGGAACACCGGGGAGCTGTTTTTT. The full variable domain, with the rest looked up from reference TRBV30 and TRBJ2-2, is SQTIHQWPATLVQPVGSPLSLECTVEGTSNPNLYWYRQAAGRGLQLLFYSVGIGQISSEVPQNLSASRPQDRQFILSSKKLLLSDSGFYLCAWSVNRNTGELFFGEGSRLTVL.

This chain joins TRBV7-6 and TRBJ2-1; D uncertain. This CDR3 contains 13 residues. V gave up 5 bases and J gave up 4 bases, with 9 bases separating them. Germline V lookup: CDR1 SGHVS, CDR2 FNYEAQ. CDR3 DNA: TGTGCCAGCAGCCCCGACATATACAATGAGCAGTTCTTC. Its translation: CASSPDIYNEQFF.

The V call is TRBV5-1, the J call TRBJ1-5; D gene ambiguous. Germline V gene data show CDR1 as SGHRS and CDR2 as YFSETQ. V was pared by 4 bases and J by 3 bases, with 11 bases between. This CDR3 region has 14 residues. CDR3 in DNA: TGCGCCAGCAGCGAATATGGGTCCAATCAGCCCCAGCATTTT. It specifies CASSEYGSNQPQHF.

This clone was seen once. The genes are TRBV28 and TRBJ2-1, with 8 bases matching TRBD1. The CDR3 contains 14 residues. The V gene's germline CDR1 is MDHEN and CDR2 SYDVKM. The ends lost 2 bases at V and 8 bases at J; junction bases unmatched: 5. CDR3 sequence reads: CASSLVTTGDEQFF. Here the CDR3 DNA reads TGTGCCAGCAGTTTAGTAACGACAGGGGATGAGCAGTTCTTC.

V is TRBV9 and J is TRBJ1-1, with no clear D. This CDR3 contains 14 residues. CDR1 SGDLS and CDR2 YYNGEE come from the germline V gene. The germline V and J ends were trimmed by 0 bases and 3 bases, with 9 bases remaining between them. As DNA, the CDR3 is TGTGCCAGCAGCGTAGGCGGCGAGGACACTGAAGCTTTCTTT. Encoded protein: CASSVGGEDTEAFF.

The V call is TRBV7-2, the J call TRBJ1-2, with a possible D match to TRBD1 (6 bases). This CDR3 has 15 residues. From germline, CDR1 is SGHTA and CDR2 FQGNSA. V lost 1 base and J 2 bases, leaving 11 bases between the germline ends. The CDR3 DNA follows: TGTGCCAGCAGCTTAGGTCCAGGGACAAACTATGGCTACACCTTC. This gives the protein CASSLGPGTNYGYTF. Filled out from reference TRBV7-2 and TRBJ1-2, the complete variable domain reads GAGVSQSPSNKVTEKGKDVELRCDPISGHTALYWYRQSLGQGLEFLIYFQGNSAPDKSGLPSDRFSAERTGGSVSTLTIQRTQQEDSAVYLCASSLGPGTNYGYTFGSGTRLTVV.

The V and J genes are TRBV4-1 and TRBJ2-1; TRBD2 aligns across 11 bases. The ends lost 3 bases at V and 5 bases at J; junction bases unmatched: 3. CDR1 is MGHRA, CDR2 YSYEKL, per germline. The CDR3 is 15 amino acids. CDR3 nucleotide sequence: TGCGCCAGCAGCCAGCTAGCGGGGGGTAACAATGAGCAGTTCTTC. Translation: CASSQLAGGNNEQFF.

V usage is TRBV5-4 and J usage is TRBJ2-7; D ambiguous. V lost 2 bases, J lost 4 bases, and 13 bases lay in between. CDR3 size: 14 residues. Germline lookup yields CDR1 SGHNT and CDR2 YYREEE (reference sequence). The CDR3, as DNA: TGTGCCAGCAGCTTTACTGGCCAGAGATACGAGCAGTACTTC. Its protein is CASSFTGQRYEQYF.

The chain recombines TRBV30 with TRBJ1-6; D ambiguous. Germline V CDR1 and CDR2: GTSNPN, SVGIG (reference sequence). The V end lost 4 bases, the J end lost 8 bases, and 12 bases lay between the germline ends. The CDR3 is made up of 13 amino acids. Here the CDR3 DNA reads TGTGCCTGGAAACTTCTGACCGATTCACCCCTCCACTTT. Residues: CAWKLLTDSPLHF.

The chain recombines TRBV15 with TRBJ1-5; the D is unclear. Germline loops: CDR1 LNHNV, CDR2 YYDKDF (reference sequence). This CDR3 is 12 amino acids long. V lost 0 bases and J 6 bases, leaving 3 bases between the germline ends. The chain's CDR3 is CATSRDVQPQHF. For the CDR3, the DNA is TGTGCCACCAGCAGAGATGTTCAGCCCCAGCATTTT.

The chain couples TRBV10-3 to TRBJ1-2, with 9 bases lining up with TRBD1. Germline V lookup: CDR1 ENHRY, CDR2 SYGVKD. The CDR3 loop spans 16 amino acids. The ends lost 3 bases at V and 1 base at J; junction bases unmatched: 6. This CDR3 is CAISEGTGNINYGYTF. The CDR3 DNA sequence: TGTGCCATCAGTGAAGGGACAGGGAATATTAACTATGGCTACACCTTC.

V and J are TRBV6-6 and TRBJ2-1; 8 nucleotides line up with TRBD1. Germline CDR1 and CDR2: MNHNY and SVGAGI (reference sequence). J lost 1 base, V lost 6 bases, and 11 bases had no gene match. This CDR3 has 17 residues. CDR3 sequence reads: CASRRDRGGVSYNEQFF. The CDR3 DNA follows: TGTGCCAGCAGGCGAGACAGGGGCGGGGTTTCCTACAATGAGCAGTTCTTC.

The chain uses TRBV2 and TRBJ2-3, with TRBD2 matching over 10 bases. CDR1 and CDR2 from the germline V gene are SNHLY and FYNNEI. This CDR3 region has 16 residues. The V gene end was trimmed by 1 base and the J gene end by 5 bases; junction bases not matched to a gene: 6. The CDR3: CASSEGASGGLDTQYF. In DNA, the CDR3 is TGTGCCAGCAGTGAAGGGGCTAGCGGGGGATTAGATACGCAGTATTTT.

The rearrangement links TRBV5-1 to TRBJ2-7; 8 positions agree with TRBD1. Germline CDR1 is SGHRS and CDR2 is YFSETQ. This CDR3 contains 15 residues. The junction had 9 bases not matched to a gene; V was cut back by 3 bases and J by 4 bases. CDR3 bases: TGCGCCAGCAGCTCATCCGGGACAGGCGGATACGAGCAGTACTTC. Translated: CASSSSGTGGYEQYF.